The text below deals with one T cell receptor (beta chain). The target antigen is unknown. The data were taken from a study of OX40 agonist ivuxolimab in advanced cancers. Turning to the study itself: The diagnoses of dose-escalation patients were hepatocellular carcinoma, melanoma, renal cell or head and neck cancer.

Only in-frame clones appear in the TCRdb table, and some are missing; sequencing was by immunoSEQ multiplex PCR. The profile shows 65,000 to 90,000 clones, 91% of them singletons. Germline V gene lookup returns CDR1 MGHRA and CDR2 YSYEKL. The CDR3 consists of 14 residues. Trimming cost V 4 bases and J 7 bases, with 13 bases left between them. General study results and limits: Antigen specificity of clonally expanded peripheral T cells was not established. Clonal expansion in partial responders at 0.1-3.0 mg/kg ranked among the lowest. Relative to CD4+, CD8+ T cells held more expanded clones on average.

The sample consisted of CD4+ or CD8+ T cells sorted from blood, taken in a trial of the OX40 agonist ivuxolimab. The receptor's source is an adult with an advanced solid tumor such as melanoma, head and neck, liver or kidney cancer. The chain couples TRBV4-1 to TRBJ2-2; a possible D gene is TRBD1 (6 bases). In DNA form, the CDR3 reads TGCGCCAGCAGCCCACAGGGTAGGGGCGGGGAGCTGTTTTTT. Translation gives CASSPQGRGGELFF.